These 9 T cell receptor beta chains were all obtained from the same sample, sequenced in a study of follicular helper T cells after annual influenza vaccination. The method was immunoSEQ multiplex PCR; TCRdb's version includes in-frame clones alone and lacks a portion of them. There are roughly 8,300 clones in the sample; roughly four fifths occur only once, and around 0.99% lies in the top ten. The time point denotes: 2014-2015 season, pre-vaccination. The starting material was CXCR5+ CD38- circulating T follicular helper cells from blood, obtained on the day of influenza vaccination. Subset reported: circulating Tfh, non-naive CD4+CXCR5+PD-1+ (ICOS+CD38+ or ICOS-CD38-). The receptors stem from an adult who received the influenza vaccine.

The genes are TRBV30 and TRBJ1-1; possibly TRBD1 for D (6 bases). This CDR3 comprises 15 residues. Trimming pared 2 bases from V and 4 bases from J, leaving 17 bases between. CDR1 is GTSNPN, CDR2 SVGIG, per germline (reference sequence). CDR3 residues: CAWSPWQGRGTEAFF. DNA for the CDR3: TGTGCCTGGAGTCCATGGCAGGGGAGGGGCACTGAAGCTTTCTTT.

The rearrangement uses TRBV21-1 and TRBJ1-5; the DNA was not used to check the table's D call, TRBD1. TRBV21-1 is designated a pseudogene. The CDR3 runs 13 residues. The CDR3 sequence: CASSKEGEQPQHF. As DNA, the CDR3 is TGTGCCAGCAGCAAAGAAGGGGAACAGCCCCAGCATTTT.

The J gene is TRBJ2-2, the V gene TRBV5-1, with D perhaps TRBD1 (5 bases). Germline loops: CDR1 SGHRS, CDR2 YFSETQ. The CDR3 loop spans 14 amino acids. Between the trimmed V and J ends, which lost 2 bases and 4 bases, there was a span of 9 bases. The CDR3 nucleotides read TGCGCCAGCAGCTTACCAGGGTCCACCGGGGAGCTGTTTTTT. This sequence encodes CASSLPGSTGELFF.

The chain joins TRBV7-8 to TRBJ2-3; weak D call: TRBD1 (6 bases). Germline values: CDR1 SGHVS, CDR2 FQNEAQ. The CDR3 loop spans 13 amino acids. V lost 2 bases, J lost 12 bases, and 15 bases lay in between. CDR3 protein: CASSLFGQSLQYF. The DNA of the CDR3 is TGTGCCAGCAGCTTATTTGGACAGTCCTTACAGTATTTT.

The chain uses TRBV19 and TRBJ2-3; 7 bases align to TRBD2. Trimming removed 5 bases from V and 6 bases from J; junction bases left unmatched: 8. There are 14 residues in the CDR3. CDR1 LNHDA and CDR2 SQIVND come from the germline V gene (reference sequence). The CDR3 region has the DNA TGTGCCAGTAGTCGTCGGGGGGTCGAGGATACGCAGTATTTT. Translating gives CASSRRGVEDTQYF.

The J gene is TRBJ2-2, the V gene TRBV5-1, with 10 bases aligning to TRBD1. Germline V gene sequence: CDR1 SGHRS, CDR2 YFSETQ. J lost 4 bases, V lost 7 bases, and 1 base had no gene match. The CDR3 is 13 residues long. This CDR3 reads CASGQGVTGELFF. CDR3 sequence (DNA): TGCGCCAGCGGACAGGGGGTCACCGGGGAGCTGTTTTTT.

This chain joins TRBV25-1 and TRBJ2-1; a weak D match, TRBD2 (7 bases). The CDR3 covers 14 residues. The germline V gene has CDR1 MGHDK and CDR2 SYGVNS. The CDR3 region is CASRSGGAHNEQFF. The CDR3 bases are TGTGCTAGCCGGAGTGGGGGGGCCCACAATGAGCAGTTCTTC.

The chain recombines TRBV6-6 with TRBJ1-2; D call uncertain. The CDR3 is 12 residues long. V was clipped by 10 bases and J by 4 bases, with 13 bases between them. Germline V gives CDR1 MNHNY, CDR2 SVGAGI (reference sequence). The CDR3 sequence: CATMGGLYGYTF. In nucleotides, the CDR3 is TGTGCCACCATGGGTGGGCTCTATGGCTACACCTTC.

This clone came up a few times. This chain uses TRBV5-6 with TRBJ1-6; D remains unclear. V was cut by 4 bases and J by 0 bases, with 14 bases left in between. CDR3 length: 17 amino acids. From germline, CDR1 is SGHDT and CDR2 YYEEEE. The CDR3 is CASSPGATRSYNSPLHF. Written as DNA, the CDR3 is TGTGCCAGCAGCCCGGGCGCGACCCGCTCCTATAATTCACCCCTCCACTTT. Full variable domain (outside the CDR3, taken from reference TRBV5-6 and TRBJ1-6): DAGVTQSPTHLIKTRGQQVTLRCSPKSGHDTVSWYQQALGQGPQFIFQYYEEEERQRGNFPDRFSGHQFPNYSSELNVNALLLGDSALYLCASSPGATRSYNSPLHFGNGTRLTVT.